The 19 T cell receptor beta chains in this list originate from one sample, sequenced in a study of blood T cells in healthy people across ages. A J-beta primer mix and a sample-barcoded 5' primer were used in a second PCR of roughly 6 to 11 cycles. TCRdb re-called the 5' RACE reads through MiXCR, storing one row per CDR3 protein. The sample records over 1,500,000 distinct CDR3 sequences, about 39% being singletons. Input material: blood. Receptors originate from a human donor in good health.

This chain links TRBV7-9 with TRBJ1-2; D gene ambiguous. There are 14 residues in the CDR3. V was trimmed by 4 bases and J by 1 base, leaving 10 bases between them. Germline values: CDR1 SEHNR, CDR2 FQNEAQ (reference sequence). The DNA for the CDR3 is TGTGCCAGCAGCTCCGACCTGAATAACTATGGCTACACCTTC. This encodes CASSSDLNNYGYTF.

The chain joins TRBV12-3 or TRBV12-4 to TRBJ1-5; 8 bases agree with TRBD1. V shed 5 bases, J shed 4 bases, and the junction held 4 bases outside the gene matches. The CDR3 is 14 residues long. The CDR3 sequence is CASSPWTGNQPQHF. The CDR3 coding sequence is TGTGCCAGCAGTCCCTGGACAGGGAATCAGCCCCAGCATTTT.

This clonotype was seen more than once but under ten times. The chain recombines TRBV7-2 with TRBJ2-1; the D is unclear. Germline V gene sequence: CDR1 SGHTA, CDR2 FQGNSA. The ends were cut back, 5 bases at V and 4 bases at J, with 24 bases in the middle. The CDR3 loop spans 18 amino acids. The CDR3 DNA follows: TGTGCCAGCAGCCGCTATATACCTACAGACATACTATACAATGAGCAGTTCTTC. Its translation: CASSRYIPTDILYNEQFF.

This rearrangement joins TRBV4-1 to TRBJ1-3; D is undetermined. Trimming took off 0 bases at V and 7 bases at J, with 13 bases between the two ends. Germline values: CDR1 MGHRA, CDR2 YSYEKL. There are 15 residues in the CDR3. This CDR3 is CASSQDLALGNTIYF. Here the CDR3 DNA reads TGCGCCAGCAGCCAAGATCTGGCTCTGGGTAACACCATATATTTT.

This CDR3 is CASSLVGTGTSPLHF. CDR3 DNA sequence: TGTGCCAGCAGCTTGGTCGGGACAGGGACTTCACCCCTCCACTTT. V gene TRBV5-5 combines with J gene TRBJ1-6; TRBD1 agrees at 9 bases. Germline lookup yields CDR1 SGHKS and CDR2 YYEKEE (reference sequence). CDR3 length equals 15 residues. The ends lost 0 bases at V and 9 bases at J; junction bases unmatched: 4.

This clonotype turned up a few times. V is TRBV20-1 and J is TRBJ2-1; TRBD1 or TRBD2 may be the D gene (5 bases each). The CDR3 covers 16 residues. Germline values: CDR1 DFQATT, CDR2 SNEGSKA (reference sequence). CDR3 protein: CYASPAGTITLPGQFF. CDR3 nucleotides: TGCTATGCTAGCCCAGCTGGGACCATAACTCTTCCTGGGCAGTTCTTC.

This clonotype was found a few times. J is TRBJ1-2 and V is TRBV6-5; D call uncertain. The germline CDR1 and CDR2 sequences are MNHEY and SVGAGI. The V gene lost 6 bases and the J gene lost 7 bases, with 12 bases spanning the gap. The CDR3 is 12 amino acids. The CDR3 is CASRKAAIGYTF. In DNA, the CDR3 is TGTGCCAGCAGAAAAGCGGCGATTGGCTACACCTTC.

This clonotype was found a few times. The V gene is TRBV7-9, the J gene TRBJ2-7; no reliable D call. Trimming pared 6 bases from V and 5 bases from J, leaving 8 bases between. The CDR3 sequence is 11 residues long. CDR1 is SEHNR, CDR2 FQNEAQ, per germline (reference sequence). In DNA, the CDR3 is TGTGCCAGCAGAATGGACCACGAGCAGTACTTC. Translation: CASRMDHEQYF.

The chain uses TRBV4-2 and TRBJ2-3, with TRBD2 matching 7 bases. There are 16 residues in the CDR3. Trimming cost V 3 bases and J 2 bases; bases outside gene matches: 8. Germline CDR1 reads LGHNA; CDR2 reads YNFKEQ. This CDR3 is CASSQERGSYTDTQYF. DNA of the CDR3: TGTGCCAGCAGCCAGGAGCGGGGATCTTACACAGATACGCAGTATTTT.

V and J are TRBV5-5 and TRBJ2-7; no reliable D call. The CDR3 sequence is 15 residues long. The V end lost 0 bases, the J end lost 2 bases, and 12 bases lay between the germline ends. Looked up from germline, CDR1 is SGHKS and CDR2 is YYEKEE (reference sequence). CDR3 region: CASSLAPDKTYEQYF. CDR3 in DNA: TGTGCCAGCAGCTTGGCCCCCGACAAGACCTACGAGCAGTACTTC.

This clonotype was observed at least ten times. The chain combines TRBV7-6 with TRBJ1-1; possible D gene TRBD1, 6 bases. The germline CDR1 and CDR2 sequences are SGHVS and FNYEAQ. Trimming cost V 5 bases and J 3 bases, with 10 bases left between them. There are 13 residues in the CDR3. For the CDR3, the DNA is TGTGCCAGCAGCAAAGGGGGAGACACTGAAGCTTTCTTT. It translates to CASSKGGDTEAFF.

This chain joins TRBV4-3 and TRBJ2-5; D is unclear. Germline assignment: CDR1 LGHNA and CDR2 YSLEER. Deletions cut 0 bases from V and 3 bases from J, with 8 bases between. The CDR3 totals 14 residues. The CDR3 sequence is CASSQENREETQYF. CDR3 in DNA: TGCGCCAGCAGCCAAGAGAACAGAGAAGAGACCCAGTACTTC.

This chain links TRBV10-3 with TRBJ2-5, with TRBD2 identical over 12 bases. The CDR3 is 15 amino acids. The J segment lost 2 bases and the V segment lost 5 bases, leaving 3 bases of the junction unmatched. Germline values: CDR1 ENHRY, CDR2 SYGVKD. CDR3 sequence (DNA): TGTGCCATCAGTCTTACTAGCGGGGGGCAAGAGACCCAGTACTTC. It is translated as CAISLTSGGQETQYF.

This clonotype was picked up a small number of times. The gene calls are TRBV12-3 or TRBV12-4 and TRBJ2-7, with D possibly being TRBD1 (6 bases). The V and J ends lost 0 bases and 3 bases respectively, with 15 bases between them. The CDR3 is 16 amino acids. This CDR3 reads CASSLAPFGTSYEQYF. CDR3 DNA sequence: TGTGCCAGCAGTTTAGCGCCGTTCGGGACAAGCTACGAGCAGTACTTC.

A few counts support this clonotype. In nucleotides, the CDR3 is TGTGCCAGCCGTGGGGGTGGGACAGGGTATGTTGGTGAGCAGTTCTTC. Amino acid sequence: CASRGGGTGYVGEQFF. The chain links TRBV14 to TRBJ2-1; 9 bases are a match to TRBD1. The CDR3 is 16 amino acids. V trimming: 8 bases; J trimming: 9 bases; junction bases outside the gene matches: 17. Germline V gene sequence: CDR1 SGHDN, CDR2 FVKESK.

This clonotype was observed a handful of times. The CDR3 reads CAASTGSYEQYF. CDR3 DNA: TGTGCCGCCTCAACGGGGTCCTACGAGCAGTACTTC. The chain is built from TRBV6-5 and TRBJ2-7, with D perhaps TRBD2 (5 bases). The V gene's germline CDR1 is MNHEY and CDR2 SVGAGI. V dropped 11 bases and J dropped 1 base, with 12 bases sitting between them. This CDR3 has 12 amino acids.

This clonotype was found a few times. CDR3 bases: TGTGCCAGCAGCTTATTAAGGGCGCGAGCTTTCTTT. Its protein is CASSLLRARAFF. The chain recombines TRBV7-2 with TRBJ1-1; D is ambiguous. Trimming shortened V by 2 bases and J by 10 bases, and 11 bases separated the two germline ends. The germline V gene has CDR1 SGHTA and CDR2 FQGNSA. This CDR3 has 12 residues.

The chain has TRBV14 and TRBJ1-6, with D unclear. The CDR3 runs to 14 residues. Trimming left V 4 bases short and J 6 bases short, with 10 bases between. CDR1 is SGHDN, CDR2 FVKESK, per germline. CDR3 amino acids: CASSLRLINSPLHF. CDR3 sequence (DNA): TGTGCCAGCAGCCTGCGACTGATTAATTCACCCCTCCACTTT.

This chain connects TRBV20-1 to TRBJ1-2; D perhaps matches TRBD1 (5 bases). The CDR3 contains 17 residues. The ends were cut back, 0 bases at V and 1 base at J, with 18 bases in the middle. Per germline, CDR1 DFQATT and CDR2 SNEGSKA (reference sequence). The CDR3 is CSARDLGGTNINYGYTF. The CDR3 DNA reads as TGCAGTGCTAGAGATCTCGGAGGGACTAATATTAACTATGGCTACACCTTC.